This T cell receptor beta chain derives from a study of blood T cell repertoires in COVID-19. Across the whole study: Whether acute or convalescent, the COVID-19 samples came from the United States, Italy and Spain. Nucleic acid was either cDNA or gDNA, and it came from T cells, B-cell-depleted T cells, or PBMCs.

Germline loops: CDR1 SGHRS, CDR2 YFSETQ. The CDR3 consists of 15 residues. The V gene lost 4 bases and the J gene lost 0 bases, with 11 bases spanning the gap. In the original workflow: Estimates of nucleated cell counts were drawn from the amplification of reference gene primers. Sequencing used immunoSEQ multiplex PCR; TCRdb keeps in-frame clones, though not all of them. The DNA was the basis for D and trimming; V, J and clone size are from that table. The sample has under 50,000 clones; 79% are singletons. The chain recombines TRBV5-1 with TRBJ1-5, with a possible D match to TRBD1 (5 bases). The TCR originated in a man aged 65 to 85 with acute or convalescent COVID-19. Sequenced: peripheral blood. CDR3 DNA sequence: TGCGCCAGCAGCGAAGGGGCGAATAGCAATCAGCCCCAGCATTTT. It specifies CASSEGANSNQPQHF.